This T cell receptor beta chain appears in the sequencing data of a study of cytomegalovirus exposure and HLA in healthy donors. Study results and limitations: The analysis excluded some indistinguishable V segments, including TRBV6-2 and TRBV6-3.

J gave up 3 bases and V 0 bases, and 7 bases lay outside the gene matches. Germline V lookup: CDR1 SEHNR, CDR2 FQNEAQ (reference sequence). CDR3 length: 18 amino acids. In the case of this clone: Its antigen is still unknown.

PCR involved 60 Vbeta and 13 Jbeta primers. Produced via immunoSEQ multiplex PCR; TCRdb's table is partial and in-frame only. The sample yields 95,000 to 150,000 clones, approximately 80% seen once. The TCR comes from a man between 25 and 39 years old in good health and CMV-seronegative. The rearrangement joins TRBV7-9 to TRBJ2-2; TRBD1 aligns across 10 bases. The sequencing sample was made of PBMCs. CDR3 loop: CASSLAAGTGVYTGELFF. The CDR3, as DNA: TGTGCCAGCAGCTTAGCGGCCGGGACAGGGGTATACACCGGGGAGCTGTTTTTT.